These T cell receptor beta chains were read from a single sample in a study of control samples from healthy donors and cancer patients. Profiled with immunoSEQ multiplex PCR; TCRdb holds only in-frame clones, not every one. The table lists 150,000 to 200,000 clones, 75% to 95% of them singletons. Material for sequencing was blood. The receptors were gathered from a woman aged 40 to 50 in good health. CDR3s include the opening cysteine and the closing phenylalanine or tryptophan. Fields, in order: V gene, clone size, J gene, D gene, CDR3 protein, CDR3 DNA. D genes are given only for firm matches. Rows give clone size only sometimes, using once, few, many, or a class for an expanded clone.

TRBV18	.	TRBJ2-5	.	CASSPRLQETQYF	TGTGCCAGCTCACCACGACTTCAAGAGACCCAGTACTTC
TRBV2	.	TRBJ2-7	.	CASRGADSYEQYF	TGTGCCAGCAGAGGAGCGGACTCCTACGAGCAGTACTTC
TRBV19	.	TRBJ2-1	TRBD2	CASSTPGEGKEINEQFF	TGTGCCAGTAGTACTCCGGGGGAGGGAAAGGAAATAAATGAGCAGTTCTTC
TRBV5-1	.	TRBJ2-7	TRBD1	CASSLGTGAYEQYF	TGCGCCAGCAGCTTGGGGACAGGGGCCTACGAGCAGTACTTC
TRBV5-4	.	TRBJ2-7	.	CASSWEPAAYEQYF	TGTGCCAGCAGCTGGGAGCCGGCAGCCTACGAGCAGTACTTC
TRBV28	.	TRBJ2-6	.	CASSPTSPVSGANVLTF	TGTGCCAGCAGTCCCACGTCCCCAGTGTCGGGGGCCAACGTCCTGACTTTC
TRBV5-1	.	TRBJ2-3	.	CASSYRGTDTDTQYF	TGCGCCAGCAGCTACCGGGGGACCGACACAGATACGCAGTATTTT
TRBV2	.	TRBJ2-3	.	CASSVSEDTQYF	TGTGCCAGCAGTGTTAGCGAAGATACGCAGTATTTT
TRBV18	.	TRBJ1-1	.	CASSQGTLTNVNTEAFF	TGTGCCAGCTCACAAGGGACGCTCACAAATGTGAACACTGAAGCTTTCTTT
TRBV10-2	.	TRBJ1-2	.	CASSESGGKYGYTF	TGCGCCAGCAGTGAGTCGGGCGGGAAATATGGCTACACCTTC
TRBV29-1	.	TRBJ1-3	.	CSVAGFGNTIYF	TGCAGCGTTGCAGGGTTTGGAAACACCATATATTTT
TRBV27	.	TRBJ2-2	.	CASSPRGFTGELFF	TGTGCCAGCAGCCCGAGGGGGTTTACCGGGGAGCTGTTTTTT
TRBV6-2/TRBV6-3	.	TRBJ2-3	TRBD1	CASSPRAKTGGPSDTQYF	TGTGCCAGCAGCCCTCGAGCCAAGACAGGGGGGCCGTCAGATACGCAGTATTTT
TRBV4-2	.	TRBJ1-4	.	CASSRALDVSEKLFF	TGTGCCAGCAGCCGAGCCCTGGATGTTTCCGAAAAACTGTTTTTT
TRBV2	.	TRBJ1-1	TRBD1	CASSRTGEYTEAFF	TGTGCCAGCAGTCGGACAGGGGAGTATACTGAAGCTTTCTTT
TRBV11-1	once	TRBJ1-1	.	CASSLGRLGGTEAFF	TGTGCCAGCAGCTTGGGGAGGCTCGGGGGCACTGAAGCTTTCTTT
TRBV6-5	.	TRBJ2-7	TRBD2	CASTNPGLGGEQYF	TGTGCCAGCACCAACCCGGGACTAGGTGGCGAGCAGTACTTC
TRBV6-5	once	TRBJ2-7	TRBD1	CASGQGQGGYEQYF	TGTGCCAGCGGCCAGGGACAGGGGGGATACGAGCAGTACTTC
TRBV4-2	.	TRBJ2-2	.	CASREKGVDTGELFF	TGTGCCAGCAGGGAGAAGGGGGTTGACACCGGGGAGCTGTTTTTT
TRBV27	.	TRBJ2-7	.	CASTVRAVLHYEQYF	TGTGCCAGCACCGTTCGGGCCGTCCTCCACTACGAGCAGTACTTC
TRBV3-1/TRBV3-2	.	TRBJ1-6	.	CASSQDASSPLHF	TGTGCCAGCAGCCAAGATGCGTCTTCACCCCTCCACTTT
TRBV20-1	.	TRBJ2-3	TRBD1	CSASLGRTGTGYSTDTQYF	TGCAGTGCTAGTTTGGGTCGAACGGGGACAGGGTATAGCACAGATACGCAGTATTTT
TRBV6-5	.	TRBJ1-1	TRBD1	CASRRDRLDTEAFF	TGTGCCAGCAGGAGGGACAGATTAGACACTGAAGCTTTCTTT
TRBV10-3	once	TRBJ1-2	TRBD1	CAIAQGVSYGYTF	TGTGCCATAGCACAGGGGGTTAGCTATGGCTACACCTTC
TRBV19	.	TRBJ1-4	TRBD1	CASRDRATNEKLFF	TGTGCCAGCCGGGACAGAGCAACTAATGAAAAACTGTTTTTT
TRBV14	.	TRBJ2-7	.	CASSPRWGSPSDEQYF	TGTGCCAGCAGCCCAAGGTGGGGCAGCCCAAGCGACGAGCAGTACTTC
TRBV7-9	.	TRBJ1-1	TRBD1	CASSYSTGLTEAFF	TGTGCCAGCAGCTATTCGACAGGGCTCACTGAAGCTTTCTTT
TRBV27	.	TRBJ1-1	TRBD1	CASRDDRGWEAFF	TGTGCCAGCAGGGATGACAGGGGATGGGAAGCTTTCTTT
TRBV5-4	.	TRBJ2-1	.	CASSLGGDYNEQFF	TGTGCCAGCAGCTTGGGTGGGGACTACAATGAGCAGTTCTTC
TRBV4-2	.	TRBJ2-1	TRBD2	CASSPYSGGGSYNEQFF	TGTGCCAGCAGCCCCTATAGCGGGGGGGGATCCTACAATGAGCAGTTCTTC
TRBV4-2	.	TRBJ2-5	TRBD2	CASSQGTSETETQYF	TGTGCCAGCAGCCAAGGGACTAGCGAGACAGAGACCCAGTACTTC
TRBV7-6	.	TRBJ2-2	TRBD1	CASSPGTGPKQIHTGELFF	TGTGCCAGCAGCCCTGGGACAGGGCCAAAGCAAATCCACACCGGGGAGCTGTTTTTT
TRBV6-1	.	TRBJ2-5	.	CASSEALGSQETQYF	TGTGCCAGCAGTGAAGCACTAGGGAGCCAAGAGACCCAGTACTTC
TRBV15	.	TRBJ2-7	.	CATSRDRGREQYF	TGTGCCACCAGCAGAGATCGTGGGCGCGAGCAGTACTTC
TRBV4-2	.	TRBJ2-3	.	CASFGRDTQYF	TGTGCCAGCTTCGGTCGGGATACGCAGTATTTT
TRBV6-1	.	TRBJ1-2	.	CASSELILGGDGYTF	TGTGCCAGCAGTGAACTTATTTTGGGGGGAGATGGCTACACCTTC
TRBV5-4	.	TRBJ1-1	.	CASSLPSGTEAFF	TGTGCCAGCAGCTTGCCATCAGGCACTGAAGCTTTCTTT